This is a list of T cell receptor beta chains from one sample in a study of blood T cell repertoires in COVID-19. Sequenced by immunoSEQ multiplex PCR; TCRdb stores in-frame clones only, minus some. The repertoire holds 250,000 or so clones, 65% to 90% seen once, with around 2.4% in the top ten. The sequenced sample consisted of peripheral blood. The receptor set was obtained from a man aged 35-49 years who had recovered from COVID-19. Each CDR3 is given with its conserved first and last residue. The D gene is left open where the match is weak. A row's size may be missing; if present it is once, few, many or a size class.

D	J	length	V	size	DNA	CDR3
-	TRBJ1-1	14	TRBV10-3	-	TGTGCCATCAGTAGACAGGTTGGGGAGACTGAAGCTTTCTTT	CAISRQVGETEAFF
TRBD1	TRBJ1-6	18	TRBV24-1	-	TGTGCCACCGGAGGTCAGCCGGGACAGAGCTCCTATAATTCACCCCTCCACTTT	CATGGQPGQSSYNSPLHF
-	TRBJ1-1	14	TRBV3-1/TRBV3-2	-	TGTGCCAGCAGCCAAGTCCCCGGGGGCACTGAAGCTTTCTTT	CASSQVPGGTEAFF
TRBD2	TRBJ2-1	15	TRBV11-2	once	TGTGCCAGCAGCAAAACGGGACTAGGGTACAATGAGCAGTTCTTC	CASSKTGLGYNEQFF
-	TRBJ1-1	15	TRBV7-2	-	TGTGCCAGCAGCAATACCGGAGGGGGGGGCACTGAAGCTTTCTTT	CASSNTGGGGTEAFF
TRBD2	TRBJ2-1	19	TRBV9	-	TGTGCCAGCAGCAACCCAGGGACTAGCGGGAGGGTGAGGAACAATGAGCAGTTCTTC	CASSNPGTSGRVRNNEQFF
-	TRBJ1-5	17	TRBV3-1/TRBV3-2	-	TGTGCCAGCAGGGCCCGCGGCCCAATTCAGAGCAATCAGCCCCAGCATTTT	CASRARGPIQSNQPQHF
TRBD2	TRBJ2-1	14	TRBV9	-	TGTGCCAGCTCAGCGGGGGGTACCTACAATGAGCAGTTCTTC	CASSAGGTYNEQFF
TRBD1	TRBJ2-7	14	TRBV7-8	-	TGTGCCAGCAGCTACCGGGACAGCTCCTACGAGCAGTACTTC	CASSYRDSSYEQYF
-	TRBJ1-6	13	TRBV19	once	TGTGCCAGTAGTAACACAGGGAATTCACCCCTCCACTTT	CASSNTGNSPLHF
TRBD1	TRBJ1-2	13	TRBV20-1	-	TGCAGTGCTCGTGCGGACAGGGTGTTAGGCTACACCTTC	CSARADRVLGYTF
-	TRBJ1-1	9	TRBV5-1	few	TGCGCCAGCAGCTTCTACGCTTTCTTT	CASSFYAFF
-	TRBJ2-1	11	TRBV2	-	TGTGCCAGCAGTTCTGACAAAGAGCAGTTCTTC	CASSSDKEQFF
TRBD2	TRBJ2-3	15	TRBV9	-	TGTGCCAGCAGCGTAGGGCGGGAGGCTGGAGATACGCAGTATTTT	CASSVGREAGDTQYF
TRBD1	TRBJ2-2	17	TRBV27	-	TGTGCCAGCATGTTGCTCGGACAGGGCCGGAACACCGGGGAGCTGTTTTTT	CASMLLGQGRNTGELFF
TRBD2	TRBJ2-7	16	TRBV9	-	TGTGCCAGCAGCGTAGTGGCGGGAGGGCCCCTCTACGAGCAGTACTTC	CASSVVAGGPLYEQYF
TRBD2	TRBJ2-1	13	TRBV29-1	-	TGCAGCGTTGCCGGGACTAGCGACAATGAGCAGTTCTTC	CSVAGTSDNEQFF
-	TRBJ1-3	15	TRBV6-6	-	TGTGCCAGCAGTTACTCGTTTAGCTTTGGAAACACCATATATTTT	CASSYSFSFGNTIYF
TRBD1	TRBJ2-2	17	TRBV15	-	TGTGCCACCAGCAGAGATTCGGACAGGGCGAACACCGGGGAGCTGTTTTTT	CATSRDSDRANTGELFF
-	TRBJ1-3	13	TRBV7-2	-	TGTGCCAGCAGGTTTAGCTCTGGAAACACCATATATTTT	CASRFSSGNTIYF
-	TRBJ2-1	13	TRBV5-1	-	TGCGCCAGCAGCGGTAGCTCCTACAATGAGCAGTTCTTC	CASSGSSYNEQFF
-	TRBJ2-2	15	TRBV7-8	-	TGTGCCAGCTCTCCAACGGGAGTTTCCACCGGGGAGCTGTTTTTT	CASSPTGVSTGELFF
-	TRBJ1-1	13	TRBV5-1	-	TGCGCCAGCAGCGGTGACGGGTCCACTGAAGCTTTCTTT	CASSGDGSTEAFF
TRBD1	TRBJ2-2	15	TRBV9	few	TGTGCCAGCAGCGCGACAGGGGTGAACACCGGGGAGCTGTTTTTT	CASSATGVNTGELFF
-	TRBJ2-6	15	TRBV19	-	TGTGCCAGTAGGGGAGGTGATACCGGGGCCAACGTCCTGACTTTC	CASRGGDTGANVLTF
TRBD1	TRBJ1-2	16	TRBV29-1	-	TGCAGCGTACTAACAGGGGGACCTCACTTTAACTATGGCTACACCTTC	CSVLTGGPHFNYGYTF
TRBD1	TRBJ2-5	15	TRBV15	-	TGTGCCACCAGCAGAATAGACAGGGAAGGAGAGACCCAGTACTTC	CATSRIDREGETQYF
-	TRBJ2-1	12	TRBV7-9	many	TGTGCCAGCAGCTTAGGTGTCTATGAGCAGTTCTTC	CASSLGVYEQFF
TRBD1	TRBJ2-1	14	TRBV18	-	TGTGCCAGCTCACCGGACAGGGAGTCTAATGAGCAGTTCTTC	CASSPDRESNEQFF
-	TRBJ1-2	15	TRBV6-5	-	TGTGCCAGCAGAGCTACCGGGACATCTAACTATGGCTACACCTTC	CASRATGTSNYGYTF
-	TRBJ2-1	15	TRBV2	once	TGTGCCAGCAGTGCCCTGGGGGGATCTTTGGAGGAGCAGTTCTTC	CASSALGGSLEEQFF
-	TRBJ1-2	14	TRBV20-1	-	TGCAGTGCTAGTCAGGCAGGATCTAACTATGGCTACACCTTC	CSASQAGSNYGYTF
TRBD1	TRBJ1-1	16	TRBV9	-	TGTGCCAGCAGCGTCTCCGGGACAGGGCTGAACACTGAAGCTTTCTTT	CASSVSGTGLNTEAFF
-	TRBJ1-2	11	TRBV29-1	-	TGCAGCGTTGAGGGCCTTTCTGGCTACACCTTC	CSVEGLSGYTF
TRBD1	TRBJ1-2	14	TRBV3-1/TRBV3-2	-	TGTGCCAGCACCACCGGGACAGCAAACTATGGCTACACCTTC	CASTTGTANYGYTF
TRBD1	TRBJ1-3	16	TRBV5-5	-	TGTGCCAGCAGCCCCCGGACAGGGGTATCTGGAAACACCATATATTTT	CASSPRTGVSGNTIYF
-	TRBJ1-1	13	TRBV7-9	-	TGTGCCAGCAGCTTAGCGGGGGCTGCTGAAGCTTTCTTT	CASSLAGAAEAFF